The rows below give T cell receptor beta chains drawn from one sample of a study of CD4 T cells in relation to SARS-CoV-2 and coronaviruses. Sequencing used immunoSEQ multiplex PCR; TCRdb keeps in-frame clones, though not all of them. Seen here are 38,000 or so clones, 70% to 85% observed once, and the top ten hold around 6.6%. For these TCRs, the target antigens are not known. Sample: naive CD4+ T cells from PBMCs, cultured in vitro. These receptor sequences come from an adult with COVID-19. CDR3s include the opening cysteine and the closing phenylalanine or tryptophan. D genes are given only for firm matches. The size entry is marked missing in some rows and otherwise reads once, few, many or a size class.

CDR3aa	CDR3nt	j_gene	abundance	d_gene	v_gene
CASRRSSGYGYTF	TGTGCCAGCAGACGGTCGTCAGGCTATGGCTACACCTTC	TRBJ1-2	-	-	TRBV6-5
CASSPEVSSGDQQFF	TGTGCCAGCAGCCCGGAGGTCTCTAGCGGGGATCAGCAGTTCTTC	TRBJ2-1	-	TRBD2	TRBV7-6
CASSSLRDEKLFF	TGCGCCAGCAGCTCACTCAGGGATGAAAAACTGTTTTTT	TRBJ1-4	-	-	TRBV5-1
CASSQESNLEDNTGELFF	TGCGCCAGCAGCCAAGAAAGCAATCTCGAGGACAACACCGGGGAGCTGTTTTTT	TRBJ2-2	-	-	TRBV4-1
CSVRTSGQETQYF	TGCAGCGTCCGGACTAGCGGGCAAGAGACCCAGTACTTC	TRBJ2-5	-	TRBD2	TRBV29-1
CASSEGGSTSYEQYF	TGTGCCAGCAGTGAAGGTGGGAGTACCTCCTACGAGCAGTACTTC	TRBJ2-7	-	-	TRBV2
CATSRVRTYNEQFF	TGTGCCACCAGCAGAGTCAGGACCTACAATGAGCAGTTCTTC	TRBJ2-1	-	-	TRBV15
CASSQDPFRSLHF	TGCGCCAGCAGCCAAGATCCGTTTAGGTCCCTCCACTTT	TRBJ1-6	few	-	TRBV4-1
CASSLRGTVNTEAFF	TGTGCCAGCAGCTTGAGAGGGACGGTGAACACTGAAGCTTTCTTT	TRBJ1-1	-	-	TRBV11-2
CATQVGKVYGYTF	TGTGCCACCCAAGTGGGGAAGGTCTATGGCTACACCTTC	TRBJ1-2	-	-	TRBV10-3
CASSLSWGAGQPQHF	TGTGCCAGCAGTTTATCATGGGGGGCCGGTCAGCCCCAGCATTTT	TRBJ1-5	-	-	TRBV27
CASSPPSQTEQYF	TGTGCCAGCTCACCACCTAGTCAGACAGAGCAGTACTTC	TRBJ2-7	-	-	TRBV18
CATRGGPTGELFF	TGTGCCACCCGTGGGGGGCCCACCGGGGAGCTGTTTTTT	TRBJ2-2	few	-	TRBV27
CASSRGTGGNQPQHF	TGTGCCAGCAGCCGCGGGACAGGGGGCAATCAGCCCCAGCATTTT	TRBJ1-5	-	TRBD1	TRBV3-1/TRBV3-2
CASGRPVTGELFF	TGTGCCAGCGGAAGACCGGTCACCGGGGAGCTGTTTTTT	TRBJ2-2	few	-	TRBV4-2
CASKQGGSQGTQYF	TGTGCCAGCAAACAGGGGGGTTCTCAAGGGACCCAGTACTTC	TRBJ2-5	-	TRBD1	TRBV28
CASSRFAGGYYGYTF	TGCGCCAGCAGCCGATTCGCAGGGGGCTACTATGGCTACACCTTC	TRBJ1-2	few	TRBD1	TRBV4-1
CASSMTGGYGYTF	TGTGCCAGCAGCATGACAGGGGGCTATGGCTACACCTTC	TRBJ1-2	-	TRBD1	TRBV7-2
CAISEFAGAETQYF	TGTGCCATCAGTGAGTTCGCGGGAGCGGAGACCCAGTACTTC	TRBJ2-5	-	TRBD2	TRBV10-3
CAWSQEGELFF	TGTGCCTGGAGCCAGGAGGGGGAGCTGTTTTTT	TRBJ2-2	-	-	TRBV30
CASSHLVGTQYF	TGTGCCAGCAGCCACTTAGTGGGGACGCAGTATTTT	TRBJ2-3	-	-	TRBV7-2
CASSYGSSVYEQYF	TGTGCCAGCAGTTACGGTTCTAGTGTCTACGAGCAGTACTTC	TRBJ2-7	-	-	TRBV6-2/TRBV6-3
CASSESPGWHPMDF	TGTGCCAGCAGTGAATCACCCGGTTGGCACCCCATGGACTTC	TRBJ2-5	-	-	TRBV25-1
CASSSGGRNIQYF	TGTGCCAGCAGCTCCGGGGGTAGAAACATTCAGTACTTC	TRBJ2-4	-	-	TRBV7-6
CASSRAGLSSYNEQFF	TGTGCCAGTAGCCGCGCAGGACTAAGCTCCTACAATGAGCAGTTCTTC	TRBJ2-1	-	-	TRBV19
CASRLIRGSPTDTQYF	TGTGCCAGCAGATTAATCAGGGGGTCCCCCACAGATACGCAGTATTTT	TRBJ2-3	-	TRBD1	TRBV27
CASSPIGVDYEQYF	TGTGCCAGCTCACCAATTGGGGTAGACTACGAGCAGTACTTC	TRBJ2-7	-	-	TRBV18
CASSVVEFEQYF	TGCGCCAGCAGCGTAGTGGAGTTCGAGCAGTACTTC	TRBJ2-7	-	-	TRBV5-1
CASRETDSPHF	TGTGCCAGCAGGGAAACGGACAGTCCACACTTC	TRBJ2-7	-	-	TRBV2
CASRGEKLFF	TGTGCCAGCAGAGGTGAAAAACTGTTTTTT	TRBJ1-4	-	-	TRBV28
CASSPSDNRLIGGYTF	TGTGCCAGCAGCCCCAGCGACAACCGGTTGATTGGGGGCTACACCTTC	TRBJ1-2	few	-	TRBV7-9
CASSVTGGRETQYF	TGTGCCAGCAGCGTAACAGGGGGCAGGGAGACCCAGTACTTC	TRBJ2-5	-	TRBD1	TRBV9
CSVTGSYEAEQYF	TGCAGCGTTACCGGGTCTTACGAGGCCGAGCAGTACTTC	TRBJ2-7	few	-	TRBV29-1
CASSAPGTRYQETQYF	TGTGCCAGCAGCGCGCCCGGGACAAGGTACCAAGAGACCCAGTACTTC	TRBJ2-5	-	-	TRBV3-1/TRBV3-2
CASSQYWREGQETQYF	TGTGCCAGCAGCCAGTATTGGCGGGAGGGCCAAGAGACCCAGTACTTC	TRBJ2-5	-	TRBD2	TRBV3-1/TRBV3-2
CASSPLYRTNEQYF	TGTGCCAGCTCACCCCTTTACAGGACCAACGAGCAGTACTTC	TRBJ2-7	-	-	TRBV18
CASSLTKGTSGRALGGEQYF	TGCGCCAGCAGCTTGACCAAGGGGACTAGCGGGAGGGCCCTGGGGGGGGAGCAGTACTTC	TRBJ2-7	-	TRBD2	TRBV5-1
CASSKFSNQPQHF	TGTGCCAGCAGCAAATTTAGCAATCAGCCCCAGCATTTT	TRBJ1-5	-	-	TRBV5-6
CASSFLGDSYEQYF	TGCGCCAGCAGTTTTTTAGGGGACTCCTACGAGCAGTACTTC	TRBJ2-7	-	-	TRBV5-1
CASSRKTYEQYF	TGTGCCAGCAGCCGCAAAACCTACGAGCAGTACTTC	TRBJ2-7	-	-	TRBV28
CASSPGLASTDTQYF	TGTGCCAGCAGCCCGGGACTAGCGAGCACAGATACGCAGTATTTT	TRBJ2-3	-	TRBD2	TRBV4-2
CASGRSTPSTDTQYF	TGTGCCAGCGGACGATCTACCCCTAGCACAGATACGCAGTATTTT	TRBJ2-3	-	-	TRBV6-5
CASASTVSVGQPQHF	TGTGCCAGCGCGTCAACAGTATCCGTAGGTCAGCCCCAGCATTTT	TRBJ1-5	-	-	TRBV18
CASSASIESREQYF	TGTGCCAGCAGCGCCAGTATCGAGTCTCGCGAGCAGTACTTC	TRBJ2-7	-	-	TRBV7-9
CASRGQLNTEAFF	TGTGCCAGCAGGGGACAGTTGAACACTGAAGCTTTCTTT	TRBJ1-1	-	TRBD1	TRBV12-3/TRBV12-4
CASSKGTSGATQETQYF	TGCGCCAGCAGCAAAGGGACTAGCGGGGCCACCCAAGAGACCCAGTACTTC	TRBJ2-5	once	TRBD2	TRBV5-1
CSVETSGNTYEQYF	TGCAGCGTGGAGACTAGCGGGAATACCTACGAGCAGTACTTC	TRBJ2-7	-	TRBD2	TRBV29-1
CASSLLGGTYEQYF	TGTGCCAGCAGCCTGCTGGGAGGCACCTACGAGCAGTACTTC	TRBJ2-7	-	-	TRBV13
CASRGETEAFF	TGCGCCAGCAGGGGGGAAACTGAAGCTTTCTTT	TRBJ1-1	-	-	TRBV5-1
CASSPRTGGTQYF	TGTGCCAGCAGCCCCCGGACAGGGGGGACCCAGTACTTC	TRBJ2-5	-	TRBD1	TRBV7-2
CATTDSSVAYEQYF	TGTGCCACCACCGACAGTTCGGTAGCCTACGAGCAGTACTTC	TRBJ2-7	-	-	TRBV15
CASREGGQETQYF	TGTGCCAGCAGGGAAGGGGGGCAAGAGACCCAGTACTTC	TRBJ2-5	once	-	TRBV11-2
CASRLSGRNTGELFF	TGTGCCAGCAGGCTTAGCGGGAGGAACACCGGGGAGCTGTTTTTT	TRBJ2-2	-	TRBD2	TRBV3-1/TRBV3-2
CSLSYEQYF	TGCAGCTTATCCTACGAGCAGTACTTC	TRBJ2-7	-	-	TRBV29-1